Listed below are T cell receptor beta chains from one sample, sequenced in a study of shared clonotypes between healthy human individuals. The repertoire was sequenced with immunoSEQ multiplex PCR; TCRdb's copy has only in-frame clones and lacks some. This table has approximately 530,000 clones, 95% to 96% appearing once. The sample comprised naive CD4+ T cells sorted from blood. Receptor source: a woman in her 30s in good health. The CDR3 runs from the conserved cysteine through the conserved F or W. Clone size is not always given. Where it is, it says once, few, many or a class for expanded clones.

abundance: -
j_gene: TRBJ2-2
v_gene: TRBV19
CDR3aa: CASSLGQAGGVTGELFF

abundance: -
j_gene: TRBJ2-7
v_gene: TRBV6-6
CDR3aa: CASSSPTYEQYF

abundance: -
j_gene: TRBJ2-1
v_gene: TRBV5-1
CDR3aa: CASSLGGGRANEQFF

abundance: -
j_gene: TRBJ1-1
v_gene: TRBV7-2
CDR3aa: CASRKTAGTEAFF

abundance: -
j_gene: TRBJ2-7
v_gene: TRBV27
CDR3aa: CASSFSGPDYEQYF

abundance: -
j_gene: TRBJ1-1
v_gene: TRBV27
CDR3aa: CASSPSGANTEAFF

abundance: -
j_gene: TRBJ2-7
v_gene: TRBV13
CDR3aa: CASSLRTSGSSYEQYF

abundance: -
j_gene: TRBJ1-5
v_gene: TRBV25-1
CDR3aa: CASSYSGGGIDQPQHF

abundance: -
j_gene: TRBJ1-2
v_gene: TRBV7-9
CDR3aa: CASSLGTGEGYTF

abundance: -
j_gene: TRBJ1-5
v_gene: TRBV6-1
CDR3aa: CASRRQGPQHF

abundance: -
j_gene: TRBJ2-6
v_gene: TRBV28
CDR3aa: CASSRDRANVLTF

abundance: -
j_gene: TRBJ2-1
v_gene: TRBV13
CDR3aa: CASSPSGSSYNEQFF

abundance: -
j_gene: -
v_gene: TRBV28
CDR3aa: CASRSPTGSYEQYF

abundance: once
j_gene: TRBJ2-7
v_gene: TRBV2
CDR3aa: CASTPRSYEQYF

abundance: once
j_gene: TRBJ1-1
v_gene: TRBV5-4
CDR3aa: CASSSGGRMNTEAFF

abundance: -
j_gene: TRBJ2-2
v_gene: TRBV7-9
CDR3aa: CASSVYTGELFF

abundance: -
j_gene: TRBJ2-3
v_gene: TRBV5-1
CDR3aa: CASSLEAPSTDTQYF

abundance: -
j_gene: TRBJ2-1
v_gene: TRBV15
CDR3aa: CATSRVLAGRYNEQFF

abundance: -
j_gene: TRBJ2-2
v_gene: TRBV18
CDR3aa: CASSRQGEVTGELFF

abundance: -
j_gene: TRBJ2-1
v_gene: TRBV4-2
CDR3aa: CASSPYTSTSGRANNEQFF

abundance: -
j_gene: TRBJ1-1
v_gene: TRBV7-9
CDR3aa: CASSSYGQGRNTEAFF

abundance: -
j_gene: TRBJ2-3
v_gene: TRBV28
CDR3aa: CASSLLAELYGTDTQYF

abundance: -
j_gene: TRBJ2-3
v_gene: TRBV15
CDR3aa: CATSRDRAGASDTQYF

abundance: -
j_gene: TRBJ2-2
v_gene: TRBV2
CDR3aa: CASSEALGAGELFF

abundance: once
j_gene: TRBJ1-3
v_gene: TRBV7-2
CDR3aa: CASSLGPSGNTIYF

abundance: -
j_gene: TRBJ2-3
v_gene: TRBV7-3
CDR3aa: CASSLSLSGTDTQYF

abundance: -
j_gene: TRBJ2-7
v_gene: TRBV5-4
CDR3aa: CASSAMGAGSYEQYF

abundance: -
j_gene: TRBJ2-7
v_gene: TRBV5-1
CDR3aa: CASSLASGGSYEQYF

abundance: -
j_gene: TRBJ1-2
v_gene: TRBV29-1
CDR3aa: CSAAPQTGGYGYTF

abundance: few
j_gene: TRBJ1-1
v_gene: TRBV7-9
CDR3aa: CASSLRSTEAFF

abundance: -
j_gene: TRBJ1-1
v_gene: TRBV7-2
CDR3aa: CASSYQDGDTEAFF

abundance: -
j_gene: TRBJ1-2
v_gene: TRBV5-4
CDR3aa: CASSLRAGGEEVGGYTF

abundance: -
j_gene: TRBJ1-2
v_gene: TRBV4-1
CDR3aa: CASSQVRGRGYGYTF

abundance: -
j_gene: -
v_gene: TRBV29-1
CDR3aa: CSVRRRLSYEQYF

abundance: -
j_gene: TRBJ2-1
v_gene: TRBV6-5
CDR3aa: CASSYNPQGWNEQFF

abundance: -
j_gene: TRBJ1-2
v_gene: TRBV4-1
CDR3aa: CASSPLGQGYGYTF

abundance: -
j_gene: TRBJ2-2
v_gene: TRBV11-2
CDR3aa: CASSMNTGELFF

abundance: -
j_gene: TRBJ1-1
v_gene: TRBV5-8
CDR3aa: CASSPYGGWEWGLNTEAFF

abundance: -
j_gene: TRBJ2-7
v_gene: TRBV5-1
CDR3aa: CASSLDNFEQYF

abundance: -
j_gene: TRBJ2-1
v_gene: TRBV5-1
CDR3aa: CASSLGISGRVSYNEQFF

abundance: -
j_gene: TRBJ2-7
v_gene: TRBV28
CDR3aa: CASNPWDGSYEQYF

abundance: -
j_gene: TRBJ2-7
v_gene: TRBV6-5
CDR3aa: CASRDEGQIYEQYF

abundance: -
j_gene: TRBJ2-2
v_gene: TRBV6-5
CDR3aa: CASSYSVLNTGELFF

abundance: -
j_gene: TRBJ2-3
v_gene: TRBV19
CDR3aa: CASRLRLATSTDTQYF

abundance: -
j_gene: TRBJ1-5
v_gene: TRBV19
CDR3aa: CASSAGTGNQPQHF

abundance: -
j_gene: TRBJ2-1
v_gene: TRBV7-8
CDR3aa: CASSFSGTPYNEQFF

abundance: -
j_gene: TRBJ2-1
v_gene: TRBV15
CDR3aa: CATSRDLGREQFF

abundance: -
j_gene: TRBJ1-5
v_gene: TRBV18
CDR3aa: CASSPPGSGGLGNQPQHF

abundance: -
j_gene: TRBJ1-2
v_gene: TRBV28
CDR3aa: CASVGSPGSQNYGYTF

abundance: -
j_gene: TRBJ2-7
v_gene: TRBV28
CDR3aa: CASSLFFPGDRGLKQYF

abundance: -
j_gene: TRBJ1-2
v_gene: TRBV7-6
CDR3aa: CASSATGNQGAGGYTF

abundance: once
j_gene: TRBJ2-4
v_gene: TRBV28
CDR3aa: CASSDRVVQYF

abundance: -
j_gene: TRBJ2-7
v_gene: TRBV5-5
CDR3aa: CASSLGISYEQYF

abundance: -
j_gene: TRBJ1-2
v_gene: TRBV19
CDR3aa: CASSTGERGYTF

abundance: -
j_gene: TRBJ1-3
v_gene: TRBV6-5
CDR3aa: CASSSYAGNTIYF